What follows are 30 T cell receptor beta chains derived from one specimen sequenced in a study of T cell responses to AZD1222 COVID-19 vaccine. Clones were sequenced by immunoSEQ multiplex PCR, and TCRdb holds only the in-frame ones, with some missing. The sample yields around 110,000 clones, about 90% seen once. The sample in question was peripheral blood, obtained on day 0 of AZD1222 vaccination. These receptors originate from an adult in good health.

The rearrangement links TRBV7-9 to TRBJ2-3; TRBD2 agrees at 7 bases. Germline V gene sequence: CDR1 SEHNR, CDR2 FQNEAQ (reference sequence). The CDR3 runs 16 residues. V lost 3 bases to trimming and J lost 4 bases; unmatched junction nucleotides: 10. CDR3 residues: CASSLSSLGGADTQYF. In DNA, the CDR3 is TGTGCCAGCAGCTTGTCGAGTTTGGGGGGGGCAGATACGCAGTATTTT. The full variable domain, its missing parts supplied by reference TRBV7-9 and TRBJ2-3, is DTGVSQNPRHKITKRGQNVTFRCDPISEHNRLYWYRQTLGQGPEFLTYFQNEAQLEKSRLLSDRFSAERPKGSFSTLEIQRTEQGDSAMYLCASSLSSLGGADTQYFGPGTRLTVL.

The rearrangement links TRBV2 to TRBJ2-5; the match to TRBD2 covers 15 bases. V shed 0 bases and J 4 bases; nucleotides not matched to a gene: 0. CDR1 is SNHLY and CDR2 is FYNNEI in the germline V gene. This CDR3 region has 16 residues. CDR3 bases: TGTGCCAGCAGTGAAGCGGGACTAGCGGGAGGAGAGACCCAGTACTTC. Encoded protein: CASSEAGLAGGETQYF.

The rearrangement links TRBV6-5 to TRBJ1-1; 8 bases map to TRBD1. V dropped 7 bases and J dropped 1; count of bases not matched to a gene: 5. The CDR3 sequence is 14 residues long. Per the germline V gene, CDR1 is MNHEY and CDR2 is SVGAGI. CDR3 coding DNA: TGTGCCAGCAACGACCAGGGGGCGAACACTGAAGCTTTCTTT. Residues: CASNDQGANTEAFF.

The rearrangement joins TRBV2 to TRBJ2-1; D not certain. From germline, CDR1 is SNHLY and CDR2 FYNNEI. V gave up 2 bases and J gave up 0 bases, with 11 bases separating them. The CDR3 sequence is 16 residues long. In DNA form, the CDR3 reads TGTGCCAGCAGTGAACAGCAAGTCGACTCCTACAATGAGCAGTTCTTC. Protein: CASSEQQVDSYNEQFF.

This rearrangement joins TRBV27 to TRBJ2-3; possible D gene TRBD1, 6 bases. V was trimmed by 6 bases and J by 0 bases, leaving 7 bases between them. This CDR3 comprises 13 residues. Germline CDR1 and CDR2: MNHEY and SMNVEV (reference sequence). The CDR3 here is CASRDSSTDTQYF. CDR3 coding DNA: TGTGCCAGCAGGGACAGTAGCACAGATACGCAGTATTTT.

This clone was seen more than once but under ten times. The rearrangement links TRBV7-2 to TRBJ2-7, with TRBD2 matching 13 bases. The CDR3 has 16 residues. The germline V gene has CDR1 SGHTA and CDR2 FQGNSA. Germline trimming cut 3 bases from V and 3 bases from J; bases unmatched to any gene: 5. CDR3 DNA sequence: TGTGCCAGCAGCTTCGGACTAGCGGGAGAAGTCTACGAGCAGTACGTC. It encodes CASSFGLAGEVYEQYV.

This chain connects TRBV7-2 to TRBJ1-5, with D unclear. The CDR3 extends over 14 amino acids. CDR1 is SGHTA, CDR2 FQGNSA, per germline. V lost 4 bases and J 0 bases, leaving 7 bases between the germline ends. The CDR3 bases are TGTGCCAGCAGCTCCGCCTATAGCAATCAGCCCCAGCATTTT. Its translation: CASSSAYSNQPQHF. The variable domain in full, with the rest retrieved from reference TRBV7-2 and TRBJ1-5, is GAGVSQSPSNKVTEKGKDVELRCDPISGHTALYWYRQSLGQGLEFLIYFQGNSAPDKSGLPSDRFSAERTGGSVSTLTIQRTQQEDSAVYLCASSSAYSNQPQHFGDGTRLSIL.

The chain recombines TRBV19 with TRBJ1-1, with no clear D. The CDR3 sequence is 14 residues long. The V and J ends lost 5 bases and 4 bases respectively, with 14 bases between them. CDR1 LNHDA and CDR2 SQIVND come from the germline V gene (reference sequence). The CDR3 bases are TGTGCCAGTAGTCCTAGAGTTAAGAGCACTGAAGCTTTCTTT. This encodes CASSPRVKSTEAFF.

The chain uses TRBV4-1 and TRBJ2-4; a possible D gene is TRBD2 (5 bases). Trimming cost V 4 bases and J 0 bases, with 22 bases left between them. The CDR3 consists of 19 residues. Germline CDR1 MGHRA, CDR2 YSYEKL. As DNA, the CDR3 is TGCGCCAGCAGCCCTACCCACGCAGCGGCCCCTCTAGCCAAAAACATTCAGTACTTC. Protein product: CASSPTHAAAPLAKNIQYF.

DNA for the CDR3: TGTGCCAGCAGCGGTGGGAGGGGGCAATCGGGAAACACCATATATTTT. It is translated as CASSGGRGQSGNTIYF. This chain uses TRBV9 with TRBJ1-3; 7 bases fit TRBD1. The CDR3 runs to 16 residues. V was pared by 3 bases and J by 4 bases, with 10 bases of the junction left unmatched. From germline, CDR1 is SGDLS and CDR2 YYNGEE.

The chain links TRBV7-3 to TRBJ1-4; tentative D call: TRBD1 (5 bases). The ends were cut back, 1 base at V and 8 bases at J, with 11 bases in the middle. The CDR3 runs to 14 residues. Germline lookup yields CDR1 SGHTA and CDR2 FQGTGA. CDR3 sequence (DNA): TGTGCCAGCAGCTTAAGGGCAGGGTCCGAAAAACTGTTTTTT. Its protein product is CASSLRAGSEKLFF.

The chain employs TRBV11-2 and TRBJ1-2, with D uncertain. Trimming stripped 0 bases from V and 4 bases from J, with 12 bases between. CDR1 is SGHAT, CDR2 FQNNGV, per germline. The CDR3 has 15 amino acids. The CDR3 region has the DNA TGTGCCAGCAGCTTAGACCAGCTAACAACCTATGGCTACACCTTC. As protein: CASSLDQLTTYGYTF.

The chain is built from TRBV3-1 (or the pseudogene TRBV3-2) and TRBJ1-5, with a weak D call TRBD1 (5 bases). V lost 4 bases and J lost 2, with 15 bases in between. Germline V gives CDR1 LGHDT, CDR2 YNNKEL (reference sequence). The CDR3 runs 16 residues. The CDR3 region is CASSLSSLGGNQPQHF. As DNA, the CDR3 is TGTGCCAGCAGCCTAAGCAGTTTAGGGGGCAATCAGCCCCAGCATTTT.

V is TRBV7-9 and J is TRBJ1-6; TRBD1 might be the D (5 bases). The V gene's germline CDR1 is SEHNR and CDR2 FQNEAQ (reference sequence). The germline V and J ends were trimmed by 2 bases and 10 bases, with 9 bases remaining between them. The CDR3 covers 13 residues. CDR3 sequence (DNA): TGTGCCAGCAGCTTAACTCAGGGATCACCCCTCCACTTT. Translation: CASSLTQGSPLHF.

The chain combines TRBV5-1 with TRBJ1-2; 11 bases agree with TRBD1. CDR1 is SGHRS and CDR2 is YFSETQ in the germline V gene. Losses at the gene ends were 4 bases for V and 7 bases for J; bases not matched to a gene: 6. The CDR3 length is 14 residues. CDR3 residues: CASSHGQGAFGYTF. The CDR3 DNA is TGCGCCAGCAGCCACGGACAGGGGGCTTTTGGCTACACCTTC.

V and J are TRBV19 and TRBJ2-2; D is unclear. The germline CDR1 and CDR2 sequences are LNHDA and SQIVND (reference sequence). The CDR3 sequence is 15 residues long. The V and J ends lost 3 bases and 4 bases respectively, with 12 bases between them. This chain's CDR3 is CASSIRTDGTGELFF. CDR3 nucleotides: TGTGCCAGTAGTATTAGGACGGATGGCACCGGGGAGCTGTTTTTT.

This chain connects TRBV23-1 to TRBJ1-1; the match to TRBD1 covers 7 bases. TRBV23-1 carries the ORF label, with uncertain function. The ends lost 0 bases at V and 3 bases at J; junction bases unmatched: 4. The CDR3 loop spans 15 amino acids. In DNA, the CDR3 is TGCGCCAGCAGTCAATCGGAGGGGGCGGACACTGAAGCTTTCTTT. Its protein is CASSQSEGADTEAFF.

V is TRBV27 and J is TRBJ1-2; D is possibly TRBD1 (6 bases). The CDR3 loop spans 16 amino acids. Per the germline V gene, CDR1 is MNHEY and CDR2 is SMNVEV (reference sequence). The V gene lost 3 bases and the J gene lost 5 bases, with 19 bases spanning the gap. The CDR3 DNA reads as TGTGCCAGCAGTTTTAGGCCCTTACAGGGAACTTATGGCTACACCTTC. Protein sequence: CASSFRPLQGTYGYTF.

This clone was found a few times. The V and J genes are TRBV11-3 and TRBJ2-5; tentatively, D is TRBD1 or TRBD2 (5 bases each). CDR1 SGHNT and CDR2 YENEEA come from the germline V gene. V lost 3 bases to trimming and J lost 2 bases, with 7 bases between them. This CDR3 has 13 amino acids. CDR3 residues: CASSFGGQETQYF. CDR3 bases: TGTGCCAGCAGCTTTGGGGGACAAGAGACCCAGTACTTC.

V is TRBV27 and J is TRBJ1-1; tentatively, D is TRBD1 (6 bases). The germline CDR1 and CDR2 sequences are MNHEY and SMNVEV (reference sequence). The CDR3 spans 18 residues. Trimming shortened V by 1 base and J by 4 bases, and 22 bases separated the two germline ends. The CDR3: CASSLFVMDSGERTEAFF. CDR3 nucleotides: TGTGCCAGCAGTTTATTTGTTATGGACAGTGGAGAACGCACTGAAGCTTTCTTT.

The J gene is TRBJ2-1, the V gene TRBV28; 7 bases are shared with TRBD2. The V gene's germline CDR1 is MDHEN and CDR2 SYDVKM. V lost 4 bases and J lost 12; bases outside the gene matches: 15. The CDR3 extends over 15 amino acids. In nucleotides, the CDR3 is TGTGCCAGCAGTTGGCCCCCCACAGGTGGGGAGGGGCAGTTCTTC. Residues: CASSWPPTGGEGQFF.

The chain has TRBV6-2 or TRBV6-3 and TRBJ1-2; D ambiguous. The germline V gene has CDR1 MNHEY and CDR2 SVGEGT. The CDR3 contains 13 residues. Deletions cut 1 base from V and 5 bases from J, with 8 bases between. The DNA of the CDR3 is TGTGCCAGCAGTTACTTGGTGTCTTATGGCTACACCTTC. Encoded protein: CASSYLVSYGYTF.

The V call is TRBV3-1 (or the pseudogene TRBV3-2), the J call TRBJ1-4, with 8 bases identical to TRBD1. Looked up from germline, CDR1 is LGHDT and CDR2 is YNNKEL (reference sequence). Unmatched junction bases numbered 8, after V lost 4 bases and J lost 4 bases. The CDR3 spans 16 residues. CDR3 residues: CASSRQEGQGNEKLFF. CDR3 sequence (DNA): TGTGCCAGCAGCCGACAGGAAGGACAGGGTAATGAAAAACTGTTTTTT.

J is TRBJ1-6 and V is TRBV10-1; D is undetermined. From germline, CDR1 is WNHNN and CDR2 SYGVQD (reference sequence). V lost 7 bases and J 5 bases, leaving 12 bases between the germline ends. This CDR3 spans 14 amino acids. The CDR3, as DNA: TGCGCCAGCAAGATGGTTGAGGATAATTCACCCCTCCACTTT. Translated, it gives CASKMVEDNSPLHF.

This clone was found once. The CDR3 DNA reads TGCAGCGTTGGCAGGGGGCCCACCGGCACTGAAGCTTTCTTT. The encoded protein is CSVGRGPTGTEAFF. The V gene is TRBV29-1, the J gene TRBJ1-1, with TRBD1 matching 8 bases. This CDR3 comprises 14 residues. The V gene end was trimmed by 4 bases and the J gene end by 4 bases; junction bases not matched to a gene: 8. Germline V gene lookup returns CDR1 SQVTM and CDR2 ANQGSEA.

The J gene is TRBJ1-2, the V gene TRBV19, with TRBD1 matching over 7 bases. V lost 7 bases, J lost 4 bases, and 6 bases stayed unmatched. This CDR3 comprises 13 residues. CDR1 is LNHDA and CDR2 is SQIVND in the germline V gene (reference sequence). The CDR3 DNA is TGTGCCAGTACGAGGGACAGCCCCTATGGCTACACCTTC. It codes for CASTRDSPYGYTF.

The chain uses TRBV3-1 (or the pseudogene TRBV3-2) and TRBJ1-2; TRBD1 matches 8 bases. The CDR3 is 13 residues long. Per the germline V gene, CDR1 is LGHDT and CDR2 is YNNKEL (reference sequence). Trimming removed 4 bases from V and 6 bases from J; junction bases left unmatched: 4. The CDR3 DNA reads as TGTGCCAGCAGCCTAGGACAGGGAAATGGCTACACCTTC. It codes for CASSLGQGNGYTF.

V is TRBV5-4 and J is TRBJ1-1; D unclear. CDR3 size: 12 residues. Per germline, CDR1 SGHNT and CDR2 YYREEE (reference sequence). The V end lost 2 bases, the J end lost 2 bases, and 4 bases lay between the germline ends. CDR3 loop: CASSFLNTEAFF. The CDR3 bases are TGTGCCAGCAGCTTCTTAAACACTGAAGCTTTCTTT.

The chain recombines TRBV18 with TRBJ2-5; no definite D call. CDR3 length equals 14 residues. V was shortened by 5 bases and J by 0 bases, with 10 bases between the two germline ends. Germline-derived CDR1 and CDR2 are KGHSH and LQKENI. The CDR3 bases are TGTGCCAGCTCAGCTGACCCAAACCAAGAGACCCAGTACTTC. Translated: CASSADPNQETQYF.

This clone was observed once. The chain employs TRBV7-3 and TRBJ2-1; 13 bases map to TRBD2. This CDR3 is built from 17 residues. Germline V gene data show CDR1 as SGHTA and CDR2 as FQGTGA. With V trimmed by 5 bases and J by 2 bases, 6 bases remained unmatched. In DNA, the CDR3 is TGTGCCAGCAGCCGCGGGACTAGCGGGATCACCTACAATGAGCAGTTCTTC. This encodes CASSRGTSGITYNEQFF.